This is a list of T cell receptor beta chains from one sample in a study of shared T cell receptors in the human thymus. Clones were read by immunoSEQ multiplex PCR, and TCRdb kept only the in-frame ones, dropping some. The sample holds some 400,000 clones, 95% seen once. Sequencing was carried out using thymocytes. The receptors derive from a human donor. CDR3s include the opening cysteine and the closing phenylalanine or tryptophan.

TRBJ2-7,TRBV4-1,CASSRGQDLSYEQYF
TRBJ1-1,TRBV27,CASSLHSRGTDTEAFF
TRBJ1-6,TRBV27,CASSRHVDRLGNSPLHF
TRBJ2-7,TRBV6-6,CASSLETGRRYF
TRBJ2-3,TRBV6-1,CASSACRDRCTDTQYF
TRBJ2-1,TRBV11-3,CASSLGLGRGDNEQFF
TRBJ1-1,TRBV7-2,CASSAKNGSKGNTEAFF
TRBJ1-2,TRBV6-6,CASSYPDRIPLYGYTF
TRBJ2-7,TRBV19,CASSRTGVVYEQYF
TRBJ2-7,TRBV11-2,CASSLTSSGGYEQYF
TRBJ1-1,TRBV10-1,CASSGWDRENTEAFF
TRBJ2-1,TRBV29-1,CSVEDRAPGTSGRGLVHEQFF
TRBJ2-7,TRBV4-1,CASSHNTYEQYF
TRBJ1-3,TRBV9,CASSVGGGDGSSGNTIYF
TRBJ1-3,TRBV27,CASSSVRGGRTSGNTIYF
TRBJ2-3,TRBV27,CASTPGTSGRVGTDTQYF
TRBJ1-4,TRBV5-8,CASSLVPPGGPANEKLFF
TRBJ1-5,TRBV19,CASILGDGGNDSNQPQHF
TRBJ2-3,TRBV5-4,CASSLGTSGTSTDTQYF
TRBJ1-1,TRBV5-1,CASSCRAGQEGFVGTEAFF
TRBJ1-3,TRBV4-1,CASSQIGRDSRPYTIYF
TRBJ2-1,TRBV14,CASSQEGGRNKGHNEQFF
TRBJ2-5,TRBV6-7,CASSPRIRPDTLITLYQETQYF
TRBJ2-7,TRBV5-4,CASSLTGSRSYEQYF
TRBJ2-1,TRBV20-1,CSARSSTEQFF
TRBJ1-1,TRBV5-1,CASSLARDRVGTEAFF
TRBJ2-1,TRBV5-1,CASRKTDPGQEQFF
NA,TRBV29-1,CSVGWDYEQYF
TRBJ2-1,TRBV11-2,CASTEGLGGPNEQFF
TRBJ2-5,TRBV6-5,CASTVTGTETQYF
TRBJ2-5,TRBV4-1,CASSLLGGGETQYF
TRBJ2-3,TRBV15,CATSRGRRDTDTQYF